This T cell receptor (delta chain) was identified during a study of gammadelta T cells in human blood. TCRdb reanalysed the RT-PCR reads via CATT. The sample contains around 1,100 delta-chain clones, about 25% of which appear only once. Study-wide results and limits: Microbial exposure appeared to drive polyclonal γδ T cell expansion after birth.

This clone is medium-sized (0.01 to 0.1%) within its sample. Its cognate antigen is unknown. The germline gives CDR1 TSWWSYY, CDR2 QGS. V was clipped by 3 bases and J by 3 bases; unmatched bases: 32. This CDR3 spans 25 amino acids. The clonotype was recovered from a human donor. Input material: non-Vgamma9Vdelta2 gamma-delta T cells from infant blood. The chain has TRDV1 and TRDJ1; TRDD3 matches at 12 bases. CDR3 in DNA: TGTGCTCTTGGGGACACCCACCCGCCTTCTACTGGGGGATACACCCCTCGTAATGAAGCCGATAAACTCATCTTT. Translating it yields CALGDTHPPSTGGYTPRNEADKLIF.